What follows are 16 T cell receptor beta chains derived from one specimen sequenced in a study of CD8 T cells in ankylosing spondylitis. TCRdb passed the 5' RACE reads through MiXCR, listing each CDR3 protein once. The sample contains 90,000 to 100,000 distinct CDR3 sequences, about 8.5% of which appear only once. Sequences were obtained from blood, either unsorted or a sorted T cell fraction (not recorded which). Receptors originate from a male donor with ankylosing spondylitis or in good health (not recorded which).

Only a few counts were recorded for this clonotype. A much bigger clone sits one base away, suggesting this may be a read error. The CDR3 sequence is CASSSLNEKLFF. For the CDR3, the DNA is TGTGCCAGCAGTTCCCTTAATGAAAAACTGTTTTTT. The V gene is TRBV27, the J gene TRBJ1-4; D not resolved. V lost 4 bases, J lost 4 bases, and 4 bases lay in between. Germline V gene data show CDR1 as MNHEY and CDR2 as SMNVEV (reference sequence). The CDR3 spans 12 residues.

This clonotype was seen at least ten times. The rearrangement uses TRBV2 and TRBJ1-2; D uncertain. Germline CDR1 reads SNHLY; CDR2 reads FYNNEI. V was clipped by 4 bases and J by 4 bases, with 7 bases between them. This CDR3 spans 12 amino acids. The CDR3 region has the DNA TGTGCCAGCAGTGGTGCCTCCTATGGCTACACCTTC. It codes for CASSGASYGYTF. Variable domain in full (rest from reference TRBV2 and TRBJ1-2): EPEVTQTPSHQVTQMGQEVILRCVPISNHLYFYWYRQILGQKVEFLVSFYNNEISEKSEIFDDQFSVERPDGSNFTLKIRSTKLEDSAMYFCASSGASYGYTFGSGTRLTVV.

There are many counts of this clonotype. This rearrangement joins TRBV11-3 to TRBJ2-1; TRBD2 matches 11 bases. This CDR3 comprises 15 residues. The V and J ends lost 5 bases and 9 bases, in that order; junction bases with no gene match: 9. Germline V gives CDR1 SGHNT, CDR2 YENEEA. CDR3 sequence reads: CASSPLAGGPAEQFF. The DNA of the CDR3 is TGTGCCAGCAGCCCGTTAGCGGGAGGGCCGGCTGAGCAGTTCTTC.

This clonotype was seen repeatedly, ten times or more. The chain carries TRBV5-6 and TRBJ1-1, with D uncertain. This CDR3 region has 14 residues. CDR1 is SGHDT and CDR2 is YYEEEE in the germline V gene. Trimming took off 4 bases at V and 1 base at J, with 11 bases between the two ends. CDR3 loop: CASSTGHTNTEAFF. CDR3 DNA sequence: TGTGCCAGCAGCACGGGCCATACGAACACTGAAGCTTTCTTT.

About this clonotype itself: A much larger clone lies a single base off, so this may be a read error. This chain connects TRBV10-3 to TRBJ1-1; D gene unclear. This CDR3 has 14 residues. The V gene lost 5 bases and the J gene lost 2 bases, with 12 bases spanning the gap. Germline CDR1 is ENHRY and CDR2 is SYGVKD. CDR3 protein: CAISNVGVNTEAFF. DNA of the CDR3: TGTGCCATCAGTAACGTCGGGGTTAACACTGAAGCTTTCTTT.

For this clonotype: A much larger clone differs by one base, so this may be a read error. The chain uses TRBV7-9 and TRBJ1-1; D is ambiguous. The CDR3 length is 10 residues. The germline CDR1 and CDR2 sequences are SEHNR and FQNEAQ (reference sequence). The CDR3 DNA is TGTGTCAGCACGAACACTGAAGCTTTCTTT. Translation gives CVSTNTEAFF.

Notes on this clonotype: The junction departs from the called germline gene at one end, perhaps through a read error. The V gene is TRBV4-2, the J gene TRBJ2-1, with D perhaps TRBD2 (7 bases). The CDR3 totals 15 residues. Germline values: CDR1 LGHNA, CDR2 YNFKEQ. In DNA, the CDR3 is TGTGCCAGCATCCAAGTGCGGGGGCCCTACAATGAGCAGTTCTTC. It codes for CASIQVRGPYNEQFF.

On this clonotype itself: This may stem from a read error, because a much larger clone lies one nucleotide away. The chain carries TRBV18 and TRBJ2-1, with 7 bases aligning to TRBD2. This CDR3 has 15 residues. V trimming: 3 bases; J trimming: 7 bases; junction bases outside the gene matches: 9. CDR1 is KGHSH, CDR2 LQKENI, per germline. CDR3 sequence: CASSPSTSRRNEQFF. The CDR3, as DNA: TGTGCCAGCTCACCGTCGACTAGCAGGAGAAATGAGCAGTTCTTC.

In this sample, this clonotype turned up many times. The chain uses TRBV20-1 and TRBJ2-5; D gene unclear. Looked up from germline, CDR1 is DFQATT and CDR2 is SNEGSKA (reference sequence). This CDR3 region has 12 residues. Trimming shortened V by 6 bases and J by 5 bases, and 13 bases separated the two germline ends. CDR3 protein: CSASREDETQYF. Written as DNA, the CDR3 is TGCAGTGCGTCTCGAGAGGATGAGACCCAGTACTTC.

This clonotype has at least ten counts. The CDR3 sequence is CASSQGPAPGTAYNEQFF. The CDR3, as DNA: TGTGCCAGCAGCCAAGGACCGGCCCCCGGGACAGCTTACAATGAGCAGTTCTTC. The rearrangement joins TRBV4-2 to TRBJ2-1; 7 nucleotides agree with TRBD1. Germline loops: CDR1 LGHNA, CDR2 YNFKEQ. With V trimmed by 1 base and J by 4 bases, 13 bases remained unmatched. The length of the CDR3 is 18 residues.

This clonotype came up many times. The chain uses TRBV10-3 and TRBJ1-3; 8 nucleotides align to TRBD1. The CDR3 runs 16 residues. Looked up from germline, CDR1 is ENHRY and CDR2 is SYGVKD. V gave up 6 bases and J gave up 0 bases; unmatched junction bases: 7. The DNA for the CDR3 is TGTGCCATCAGCTCAGGGGGCGCAAACTCTGGAAACACCATATATTTT. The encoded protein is CAISSGGANSGNTIYF.

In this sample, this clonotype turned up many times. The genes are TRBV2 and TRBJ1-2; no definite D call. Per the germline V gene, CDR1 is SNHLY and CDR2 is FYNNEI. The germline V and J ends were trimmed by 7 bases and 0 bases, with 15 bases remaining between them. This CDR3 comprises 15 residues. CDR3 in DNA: TGTGCCAGCACTGGACTCTCGAGAGCTAACTATGGCTACACCTTC. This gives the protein CASTGLSRANYGYTF.

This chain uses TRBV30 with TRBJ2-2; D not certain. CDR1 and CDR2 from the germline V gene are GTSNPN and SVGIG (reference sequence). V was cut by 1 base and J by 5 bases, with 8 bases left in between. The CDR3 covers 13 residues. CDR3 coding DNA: TGTGCCTGGAGTGGGAGACGGACCGGGGAGCTGTTTTTT. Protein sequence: CAWSGRRTGELFF.

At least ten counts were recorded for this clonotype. The chain's CDR3 is CSARSRYTGILHYGYTF. The CDR3 DNA reads TGCAGTGCGCGAAGTAGGTACACAGGAATACTCCACTATGGCTACACCTTC. The chain employs TRBV20-1 and TRBJ1-2, with D possibly being TRBD1 (5 bases). Germline loops: CDR1 DFQATT, CDR2 SNEGSKA (reference sequence). The germline V and J ends were trimmed by 6 bases and 3 bases, with 26 bases remaining between them. The CDR3 runs to 17 residues.

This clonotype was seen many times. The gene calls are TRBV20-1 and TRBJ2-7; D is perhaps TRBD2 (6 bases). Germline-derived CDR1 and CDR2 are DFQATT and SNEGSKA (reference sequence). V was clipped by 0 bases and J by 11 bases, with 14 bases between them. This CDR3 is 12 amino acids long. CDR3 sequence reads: CSAREIAVKEYF. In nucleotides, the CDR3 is TGCAGTGCTAGAGAGATAGCGGTAAAAGAGTACTTC.

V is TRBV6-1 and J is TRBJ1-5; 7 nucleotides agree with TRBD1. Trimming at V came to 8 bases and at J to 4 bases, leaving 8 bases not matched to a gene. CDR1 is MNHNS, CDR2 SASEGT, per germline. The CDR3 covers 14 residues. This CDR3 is CASSTDRINQPQHF. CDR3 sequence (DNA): TGTGCCAGCTCTACGGACAGGATTAATCAGCCCCAGCATTTT.